The 14 T cell receptor beta chains below come from one sample, sequenced in a study of shared clonotypes between healthy human individuals. Some clones are missing from TCRdb's copy, which holds only in-frame ones; the method was immunoSEQ multiplex PCR. The repertoire holds some 2,500,000 clones, with 90% to 95% as singletons. The sample taken for sequencing was naive CD4+ T cells from PBMCs. The subset here: CD45RA+ positively selected. The receptor source for this set is a man younger than 35 in good health. Some clones in this sample may be carry-over from other donors' samples.

This clone was detected only a few times. The chain is built from TRBV9 and TRBJ1-5; TRBD1 agrees at 9 bases. V trimming: 2 bases; J trimming: 7 bases; junction bases outside the gene matches: 7. Per germline, CDR1 SGDLS and CDR2 YYNGEE. The CDR3 covers 15 residues. This CDR3 is CASSVTGTGIQPQHF. The CDR3 DNA is TGTGCCAGCAGCGTGACCGGGACAGGGATCCAGCCCCAGCATTTT.

The V call is TRBV7-6, the J call TRBJ2-2; tentative D call: TRBD2 (5 bases). V was cut by 2 bases and J by 2 bases, with 9 bases left in between. The CDR3 has 15 amino acids. The germline CDR1 and CDR2 sequences are SGHVS and FNYEAQ. As DNA, the CDR3 is TGTGCCAGCAGCTTATCCGGGATTAACACCGGGGAGCTGTTTTTT. Residues: CASSLSGINTGELFF. Using reference TRBV7-6 and TRBJ2-2 for the parts outside the CDR3, the full variable domain is GAGVSQSPRYKVTKRGQDVALRCDPISGHVSLYWYRQALGQGPEFLTYFNYEAQQDKSGLPNDRFSAERPEGSISTLTIQRTEQRDSAMYRCASSLSGINTGELFFGEGSRLTVL.

This clone is a singleton in its sample. V and J are TRBV7-8 and TRBJ1-2, with D perhaps matching TRBD1 (6 bases). This CDR3 has 15 amino acids. V lost 2 bases, J lost 5 bases, and 15 bases lay in between. Germline V gene data show CDR1 as SGHVS and CDR2 as FQNEAQ. As DNA, the CDR3 is TGTGCCAGCAGCTTAACGGGCCAGGGGCTGTATGGCTACACCTTC. Its protein is CASSLTGQGLYGYTF.

Note on this clone: The same CDR3 can be traced to other DNA sequences in this sample. The chain is built from TRBV2 and TRBJ2-5; 10 bases match TRBD1. With 6 bases clipped from V and 4 bases from J, the junction kept 5 bases outside the gene matches. The CDR3 has 14 amino acids. The germline V gene encodes CDR1 SNHLY and CDR2 FYNNEI. CDR3 amino acids: CASSRDRGGETQYF. CDR3 bases: TGTGCCAGCAGCCGGGACAGGGGAGGAGAGACCCAGTACTTC. Supplemented by reference TRBV2 and TRBJ2-5, the full variable domain reads EPEVTQTPSHQVTQMGQEVILRCVPISNHLYFYWYRQILGQKVEFLVSFYNNEISEKSEIFDDQFSVERPDGSNFTLKIRSTKLEDSAMYFCASSRDRGGETQYFGPGTRLLVL.

J is TRBJ2-1 and V is TRBV6-5; D remains ambiguous. Germline V CDR1 and CDR2: MNHEY, SVGAGI. Trimming pared 4 bases from V and 3 bases from J, leaving 10 bases between. This CDR3 region has 14 residues. CDR3 in amino acids: CASSFQQDYNEQFF. CDR3 in DNA: TGTGCCAGCAGTTTCCAGCAGGACTACAATGAGCAGTTCTTC.

The chain links TRBV23-1 to TRBJ2-7, with D tentatively TRBD2 (5 bases). TRBV23-1 is recorded as an ORF, its role being uncertain. V lost 4 bases and J lost 7, with 14 bases in between. The CDR3 extends over 13 amino acids. CDR3 residues: CASSREGRGEQYF. For the CDR3, the DNA is TGCGCCAGCAGTCGCGAGGGAAGAGGAGAGCAGTACTTC.

This sequence joins TRBV11-2 and TRBJ1-2; D remains unclear. Germline CDR1 and CDR2: SGHAT and FQNNGV. CDR3 length equals 18 residues. The V end lost 7 bases, the J end lost 4 bases, and 28 bases lay between the germline ends. The CDR3 loop is CASTLTVGAQLGSYGYTF. DNA for the CDR3: TGTGCCAGCACCCTAACGGTGGGAGCGCAACTGGGCTCCTATGGCTACACCTTC.

The chain has TRBV10-3 and TRBJ2-7, with TRBD2 matching 8 bases. Germline values: CDR1 ENHRY, CDR2 SYGVKD. This CDR3 spans 13 amino acids. V was pared by 11 bases and J by 2 bases, with 8 bases of the junction left unmatched. The CDR3 region is CAARTSGPYEQYF. In DNA form, the CDR3 reads TGTGCCGCCCGTACTAGCGGCCCCTACGAGCAGTACTTC.

This clone showed up just once. Other DNA sequences within the sample encode an identical CDR3. This rearrangement joins TRBV7-9 to TRBJ1-6; D remains unclear. The germline V and J ends were trimmed by 1 base and 8 bases, with 6 bases remaining between them. Germline V gene sequence: CDR1 SEHNR, CDR2 FQNEAQ (reference sequence). CDR3 size: 13 residues. Written as DNA, the CDR3 is TGTGCCAGCAGCTTAGATGGTGATTCACCCCTCCACTTT. Its translation is CASSLDGDSPLHF.

This chain joins TRBV7-9 and TRBJ1-2, with D uncertain. The CDR3 totals 16 residues. V was clipped by 0 bases and J by 6 bases, with 17 bases between them. Germline lookup yields CDR1 SEHNR and CDR2 FQNEAQ (reference sequence). The CDR3 DNA follows: TGTGCCAGCAGCTTAGCAGAGACCCAGGACGTCAATGGCTACACCTTC. As protein: CASSLAETQDVNGYTF.

Points on this clone: Other nucleotide sequences in the sample specify the same CDR3. The chain uses TRBV7-9 and TRBJ2-5; D is possibly TRBD2 (5 bases). With 0 bases removed from V and 4 bases from J, the gap between germline ends came to 6 bases. The CDR3 totals 13 residues. CDR1 is SEHNR, CDR2 FQNEAQ, per germline (reference sequence). The CDR3 sequence: CASSLAAGETQYF. Written as DNA, the CDR3 is TGTGCCAGCAGCTTAGCTGCGGGAGAGACCCAGTACTTC.

Worth noting for this clone: Other DNA sequences in the sample encode the same CDR3. This chain links TRBV6-5 with TRBJ1-3, with 9 bases aligning to TRBD1. CDR1 is MNHEY, CDR2 SVGAGI, per germline. Trimming at V came to 8 bases and at J to 7 bases, leaving 6 bases not matched to a gene. The CDR3 is 13 residues long. CDR3 amino acids: CASRRQGGNTIYF. In DNA form, the CDR3 reads TGTGCCAGCCGTAGACAGGGGGGGAACACCATATATTTT.

V is TRBV5-1 and J is TRBJ1-1; possible D gene TRBD1, 6 bases. The germline CDR1 and CDR2 sequences are SGHRS and YFSETQ. The CDR3 is made up of 14 amino acids. V shed 1 base and J shed 1 base, with 8 bases lying between them. This CDR3 is CASSLTGPNTEAFF. The CDR3 region has the DNA TGCGCCAGCAGCTTGACAGGGCCGAACACTGAAGCTTTCTTT.

The chain uses TRBV9 and TRBJ1-2, with 9 bases that match TRBD1. The germline V gene encodes CDR1 SGDLS and CDR2 YYNGEE. The V segment lost 3 bases and the J segment 4 bases; nucleotides outside the gene matches: 16. This CDR3 contains 18 residues. This chain's CDR3 is CASSAAPSTGGIRYGYTF. CDR3 nucleotide sequence: TGTGCCAGCAGCGCCGCCCCTTCGACAGGGGGTATACGCTATGGCTACACCTTC.